Listed below are T cell receptor beta chains from one sample, sequenced in a study of T cell repertoires in aging, cancer and after chemotherapy. TCRdb recomputed calls from the multiplex PCR reads with MiXCR, one row per CDR3 protein. Of thousands of distinct CDR3 sequences in the sample, less than 20% were seen once. Specimen: blood. These receptors all come from a human donor with a solid tumor. CDR3s include the opening cysteine and the closing phenylalanine or tryptophan. A D gene is named only where the DNA matches it firmly.

D: -; V: TRBV10-3; J: TRBJ2-7; CDR3: CAISVQAYEQYF
D: -; V: TRBV6-2/TRBV6-3; J: TRBJ2-3; CDR3: CASSYRRGRSTDTQYF
D: -; V: TRBV27; J: TRBJ1-5; CDR3: CASSFGERNQPQHF
D: TRBD1; V: TRBV18; J: TRBJ1-1; CDR3: CASSPGTDTEAFF
D: -; V: TRBV14; J: TRBJ1-6; CDR3: CASSQVHGYGSPLHF
D: -; V: TRBV19; J: TRBJ2-5; CDR3: CASSIRRPETQYF
D: TRBD2; V: TRBV20-1; J: TRBJ2-4; CDR3: CSLGLAGVDIQYF
D: TRBD1; V: TRBV19; J: TRBJ1-2; CDR3: CASSRKGQGNYGYTF
D: TRBD2; V: TRBV15; J: TRBJ2-3; CDR3: CATSDRAGALSQYF
D: TRBD1; V: TRBV30; J: TRBJ2-7; CDR3: CAWRNRGFEQYF
D: -; V: TRBV11-3; J: TRBJ2-1; CDR3: CASSLLPIEGESHNEQFF
D: -; V: TRBV7-2; J: TRBJ1-2; CDR3: CASSWTENGYTF
D: -; V: TRBV28; J: TRBJ1-6; CDR3: CASSLNRPGNSPLHF
D: -; V: TRBV14; J: TRBJ2-1; CDR3: CASSQGLGIHYNEQFF
D: TRBD1; V: TRBV7-9; J: TRBJ2-7; CDR3: CASSLGTGGGGQYF
D: -; V: TRBV20-1; J: TRBJ2-1; CDR3: CSARGEPRTPSYNEQFF
D: -; V: TRBV5-4; J: TRBJ2-6; CDR3: CASSNPVGGANVLTF
D: TRBD1; V: TRBV12-3/TRBV12-4; J: TRBJ1-5; CDR3: CASSQTGWGTQPQHF
D: TRBD2; V: TRBV20-1; J: TRBJ2-1; CDR3: CSAYVAGARTNEQFF
D: -; V: TRBV9; J: TRBJ2-3; CDR3: CASSERQASDTQYF
D: TRBD2; V: TRBV24-1; J: TRBJ2-1; CDR3: CATSALRTSGSGNEQFF
D: -; V: TRBV5-1; J: TRBJ2-1; CDR3: CASSGNRAGNEQFF
D: -; V: TRBV5-6; J: TRBJ2-5; CDR3: CASSPTPSVAFRTQYF
D: -; V: TRBV10-3; J: TRBJ1-2; CDR3: CAISESTVGGYTF
D: -; V: TRBV4-1; J: TRBJ2-7; CDR3: CASSGEGYEQYF
D: -; V: TRBV20-1; J: TRBJ1-5; CDR3: CSARGPGSADSNQPQHF
D: -; V: TRBV20-1; J: TRBJ1-4; CDR3: CSARPQRISNEKLFF
D: -; V: TRBV7-9; J: TRBJ2-5; CDR3: CASSPDETQYF
D: -; V: TRBV6-4; J: TRBJ2-1; CDR3: CASSTGNEQFF
D: -; V: TRBV20-1; J: TRBJ2-7; CDR3: CSARWTVNSYEQYF
D: TRBD2; V: TRBV2; J: TRBJ2-3; CDR3: CASSESSGSHDTQYF
D: -; V: TRBV12-3/TRBV12-4; J: TRBJ1-1; CDR3: CALRSYGQPMNTEAFF
D: TRBD2; V: TRBV6-2/TRBV6-3; J: TRBJ2-7; CDR3: CASRFTTSGRRSYEQYF
D: TRBD1; V: TRBV5-6; J: TRBJ1-4; CDR3: CASSLFQGGNEKLFF
D: TRBD1; V: TRBV7-9; J: TRBJ1-2; CDR3: CASSHTGANYGYTF
D: TRBD2; V: TRBV7-9; J: TRBJ2-5; CDR3: CASSLVGAGEQETQYF
D: -; V: TRBV6-1; J: TRBJ1-2; CDR3: CASSPGTRNYGYTF
D: -; V: TRBV10-3; J: TRBJ2-6; CDR3: CAISETDTSGANVLTF
D: -; V: TRBV7-2; J: TRBJ2-7; CDR3: CASSLAFQGYEQYF
D: -; V: TRBV7-9; J: TRBJ1-2; CDR3: CASSQSTPNYGYTF
D: TRBD2; V: TRBV20-1; J: TRBJ2-1; CDR3: CSASSGRSLDNEQFF
D: TRBD1; V: TRBV12-3/TRBV12-4; J: TRBJ2-3; CDR3: CASNHRGITDTQYF
D: -; V: TRBV12-3/TRBV12-4; J: TRBJ2-2; CDR3: CASRADWQNTGELFF
D: -; V: TRBV20-1; J: TRBJ2-3; CDR3: CSARDILESGALDTQYF
D: -; V: TRBV4-3; J: TRBJ2-1; CDR3: CASRDGSASYNEQFF
D: -; V: TRBV6-6; J: TRBJ1-1; CDR3: CAGSSLAQEAFF